This TCR beta chain was identified during a study of OX40 agonist ivuxolimab in advanced cancers. About the investigation overall: Ivuxolimab was an agonistic, fully human IgG2 monoclonal antibody directed against OX40 (CD134), a costimulatory receptor. Peripheral TCRbeta sequencing was intended to test whether TCR sequence diversity was altered and clonal T-cell expansion was caused by ivuxolimab. Three dose-escalation patients achieved partial responses, one with hepatocellular carcinoma and two with cutaneous melanoma. Intravenous ivuxolimab was administered to patients every 2 weeks at six dose levels: 0.01, 0.1, 0.3, 1.5, 3 and 10 mg/kg. Prior anti-PD-1, anti-PD-L1 or anti-CTLA-4 therapy was permitted, and about two fifths of dose-escalation patients had received checkpoint inhibitors. In the dose-escalation cohort, 75% to 90% of patients were male, and the mean age was around 60 years with a range of 23 to 79. The paper covers the monotherapy dose-escalation part of the phase I ivuxolimab trial, which included N ≈ 57 patients. Of the roughly 51 patients in dose escalation, some 20 had hepatocellular carcinoma, approximately 15 had melanoma, 9 had renal cell carcinoma and 9 had head and neck cancer.

CDR1 and CDR2 are read off the germline V gene (reference sequence) as LNHDA and SQIVND. The CDR3 has 13 amino acids, counting the end cysteine and phenylalanine. The only DNA kept is the CDR3, 39 bases in frame from the first base. The V and J ends are trimmed by 1 base and 0 bases, leaving 3 bases between them. To sequence the TCRbeta CDR3 region, genomic DNA was isolated from the sorted cells. The immunoSEQ Assay was used for sequencing of TCRbeta CDR3 regions. The source is immuneACCESS, and TCRdb retained only in-frame sequences with V and J called. Part of the clones is not carried over; for the studies checked, unresolved V genes explain less than half of this, and the remainder is unexplained. A total of about 48,000 clones appear in this sample, 80% to 90% of them only once. The ten largest clones take up roughly 10% of the sample. About this clone: No cognate antigen has been identified for it. No qualities accompany the bases; no much larger clone lies one base away.

The trial excluded patients who had a history of autoimmune disease or were on systemic immunosuppression. Peripheral blood for TCR sequencing was collected from all dose cohorts at baseline, on cycle 4 day 1, and on cycle 7 day 1. Samples were obtained from an open-label, multicenter, first-in-human phase I dose-escalation trial of ivuxolimab. Adults with locally advanced or metastatic head and neck squamous cell, hepatocellular, melanoma or renal cell carcinoma were enrolled in the trial. CD4+ and CD8+ T cells were sorted separately from peripheral blood before TCR sequencing. What the work shows at the level of the full study, not this receptor alone: Low levels of normalized T-cell clonal expansion were also shown by some nonresponding patients. At doses of 0.1 to 3.0 mg/kg, clonal expansion of both CD4+ and CD8+ blood T cells was observed from baseline to week 6. Which antigens the clonally expanded peripheral T cells were specific for was not determined. In the 0.1-3.0 mg/kg groups, partial responders were among the patients with the lowest normalized peripheral clonal expansion, particularly in CD8+ T cells. On average, CD8+ T cells showed more expanded clones than CD4+ T cells after ivuxolimab.

The starting material was CD4+ or CD8+ T cells sorted from blood, obtained in a trial of the OX40 agonist ivuxolimab. This receptor was identified in an adult with an advanced solid tumor such as melanoma, head and neck, liver or kidney cancer. The chain couples TRBV19 to TRBJ1-1, with the D gene not confidently named. The CDR3: CASSIALNTEAFF. The bases read TGTGCCAGTAGTATAGCATTGAACACTGAAGCTTTCTTT.